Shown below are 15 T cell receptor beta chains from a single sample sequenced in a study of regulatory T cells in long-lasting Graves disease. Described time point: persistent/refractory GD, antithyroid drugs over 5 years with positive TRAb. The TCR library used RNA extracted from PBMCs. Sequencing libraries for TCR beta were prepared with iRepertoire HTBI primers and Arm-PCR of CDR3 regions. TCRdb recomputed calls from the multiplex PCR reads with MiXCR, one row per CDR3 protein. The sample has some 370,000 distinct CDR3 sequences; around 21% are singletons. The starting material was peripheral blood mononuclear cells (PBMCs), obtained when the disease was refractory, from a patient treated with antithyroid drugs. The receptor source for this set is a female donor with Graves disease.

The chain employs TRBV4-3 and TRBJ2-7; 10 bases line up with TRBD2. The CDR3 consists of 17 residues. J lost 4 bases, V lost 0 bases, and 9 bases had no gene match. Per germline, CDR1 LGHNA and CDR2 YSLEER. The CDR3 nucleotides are TGCGCCAGCAGCCAAGAGTTGACAGCGGGAGGGCCTTACGAGCAGTACTTC. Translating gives CASSQELTAGGPYEQYF.

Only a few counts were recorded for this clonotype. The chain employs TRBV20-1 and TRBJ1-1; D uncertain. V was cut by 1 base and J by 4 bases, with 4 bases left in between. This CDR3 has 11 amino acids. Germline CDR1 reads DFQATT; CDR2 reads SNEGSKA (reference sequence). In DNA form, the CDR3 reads TGCAGTGCTAGAGCCGGCACTGAAGCTTTCTTT. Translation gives CSARAGTEAFF.

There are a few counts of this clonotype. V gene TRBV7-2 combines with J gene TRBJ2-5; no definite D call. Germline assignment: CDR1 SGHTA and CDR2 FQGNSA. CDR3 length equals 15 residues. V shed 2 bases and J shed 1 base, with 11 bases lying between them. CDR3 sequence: CASSLYGRSQETQYF. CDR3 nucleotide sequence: TGTGCCAGCAGCTTATACGGACGGAGCCAAGAGACCCAGTACTTC.

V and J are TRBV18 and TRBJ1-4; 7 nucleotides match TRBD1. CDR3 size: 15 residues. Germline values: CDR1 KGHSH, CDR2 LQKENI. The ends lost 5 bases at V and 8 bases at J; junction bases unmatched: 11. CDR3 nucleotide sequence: TGTGCCAGCTCATCTGCCCGCGGGACAGAAGAAAAACTGTTTTTT. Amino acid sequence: CASSSARGTEEKLFF.

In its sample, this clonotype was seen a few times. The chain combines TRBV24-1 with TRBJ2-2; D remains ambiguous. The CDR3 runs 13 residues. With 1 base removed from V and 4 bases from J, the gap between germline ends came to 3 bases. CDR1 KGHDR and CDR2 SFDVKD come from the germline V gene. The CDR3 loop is CATSDFPTGELFF. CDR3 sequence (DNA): TGTGCCACCAGTGATTTCCCCACCGGGGAGCTGTTTTTT.

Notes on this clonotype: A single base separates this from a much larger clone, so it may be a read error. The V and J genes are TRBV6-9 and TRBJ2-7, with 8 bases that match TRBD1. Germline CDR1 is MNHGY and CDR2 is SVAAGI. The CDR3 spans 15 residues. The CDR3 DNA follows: TGTGCCGGCAGTTACCTCGGACAGGGAGGCTACGAGCAGTACTTC. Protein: CAGSYLGQGGYEQYF.

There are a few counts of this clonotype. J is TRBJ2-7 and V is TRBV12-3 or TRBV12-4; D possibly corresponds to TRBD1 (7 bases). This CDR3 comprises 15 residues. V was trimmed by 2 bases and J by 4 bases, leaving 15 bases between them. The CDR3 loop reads CASSLMAGGKYEQYF. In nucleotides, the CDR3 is TGTGCCAGCAGTTTAATGGCAGGGGGGAAATACGAGCAGTACTTC.

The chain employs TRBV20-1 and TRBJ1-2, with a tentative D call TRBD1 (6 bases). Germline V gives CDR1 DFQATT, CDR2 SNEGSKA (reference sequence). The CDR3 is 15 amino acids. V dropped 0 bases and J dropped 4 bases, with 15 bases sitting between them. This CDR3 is CSARDQQGWVYGYTF. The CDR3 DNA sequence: TGCAGTGCTAGAGATCAACAGGGATGGGTCTATGGCTACACCTTC.

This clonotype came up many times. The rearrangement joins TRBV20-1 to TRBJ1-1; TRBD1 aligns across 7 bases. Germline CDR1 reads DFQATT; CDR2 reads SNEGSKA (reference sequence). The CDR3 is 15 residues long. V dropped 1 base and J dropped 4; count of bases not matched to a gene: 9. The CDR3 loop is CSARVIGTEITEAFF. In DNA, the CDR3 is TGCAGTGCTAGAGTTATCGGGACAGAAATCACTGAAGCTTTCTTT.

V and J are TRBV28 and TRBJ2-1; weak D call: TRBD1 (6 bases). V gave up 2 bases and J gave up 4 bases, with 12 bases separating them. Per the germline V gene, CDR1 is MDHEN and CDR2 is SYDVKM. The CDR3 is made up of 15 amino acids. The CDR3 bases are TGTGCCAGCAGTTTACAGACAGGAACTTACAATGAGCAGTTCTTC. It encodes CASSLQTGTYNEQFF.

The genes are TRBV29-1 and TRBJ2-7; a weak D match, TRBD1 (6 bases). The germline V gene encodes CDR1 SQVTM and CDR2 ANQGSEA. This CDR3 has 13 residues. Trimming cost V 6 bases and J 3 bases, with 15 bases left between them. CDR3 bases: TGCAGCGTGGACACAGGGTTAGGCTACGAGCAGTACTTC. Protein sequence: CSVDTGLGYEQYF.

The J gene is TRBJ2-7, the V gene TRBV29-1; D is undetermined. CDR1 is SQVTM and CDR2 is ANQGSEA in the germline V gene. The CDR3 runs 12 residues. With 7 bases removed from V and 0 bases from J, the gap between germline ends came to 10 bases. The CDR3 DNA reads TGCAGCGCCGGATTCAGCTCCTACGAGCAGTACTTC. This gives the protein CSAGFSSYEQYF.

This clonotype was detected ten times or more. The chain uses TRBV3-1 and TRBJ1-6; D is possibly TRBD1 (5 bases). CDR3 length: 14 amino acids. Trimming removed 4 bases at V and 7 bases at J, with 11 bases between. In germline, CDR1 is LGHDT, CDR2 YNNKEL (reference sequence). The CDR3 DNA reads TGTGCCAGCAGCCCTCCAGGGCTGAATTCACCCCTCCACTTT. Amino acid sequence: CASSPPGLNSPLHF.

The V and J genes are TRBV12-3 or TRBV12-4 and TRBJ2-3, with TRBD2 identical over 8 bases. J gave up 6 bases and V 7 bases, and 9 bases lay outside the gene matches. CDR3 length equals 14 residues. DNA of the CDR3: TGTGCCAGCATAAGGGGAGCGGGGGCGGATACGCAGTATTTT. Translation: CASIRGAGADTQYF.

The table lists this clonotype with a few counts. The CDR3 spells CATSDYRGETQYF. CDR3 nucleotide sequence: TGTGCCACCAGTGATTACAGGGGTGAGACCCAGTACTTC. This rearrangement joins TRBV24-1 to TRBJ2-5; 7 bases line up with TRBD1. Germline V CDR1 and CDR2: KGHDR, SFDVKD. V was clipped by 2 bases and J by 5 bases; unmatched bases: 1. This CDR3 spans 13 amino acids.